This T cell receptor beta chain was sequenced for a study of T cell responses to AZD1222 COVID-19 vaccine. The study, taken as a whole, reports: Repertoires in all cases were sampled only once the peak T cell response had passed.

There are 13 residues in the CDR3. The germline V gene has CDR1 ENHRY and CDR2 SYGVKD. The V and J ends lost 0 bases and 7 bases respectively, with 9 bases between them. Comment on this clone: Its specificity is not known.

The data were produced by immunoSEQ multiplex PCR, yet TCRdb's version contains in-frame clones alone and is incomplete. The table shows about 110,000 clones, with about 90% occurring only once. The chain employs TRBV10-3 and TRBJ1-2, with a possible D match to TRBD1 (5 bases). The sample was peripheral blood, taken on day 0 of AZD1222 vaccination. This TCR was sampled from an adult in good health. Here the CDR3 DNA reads TGTGCCATCAGTGAGTCCGGGGGGGTTGGCTACACCTTC. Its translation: CAISESGGVGYTF.